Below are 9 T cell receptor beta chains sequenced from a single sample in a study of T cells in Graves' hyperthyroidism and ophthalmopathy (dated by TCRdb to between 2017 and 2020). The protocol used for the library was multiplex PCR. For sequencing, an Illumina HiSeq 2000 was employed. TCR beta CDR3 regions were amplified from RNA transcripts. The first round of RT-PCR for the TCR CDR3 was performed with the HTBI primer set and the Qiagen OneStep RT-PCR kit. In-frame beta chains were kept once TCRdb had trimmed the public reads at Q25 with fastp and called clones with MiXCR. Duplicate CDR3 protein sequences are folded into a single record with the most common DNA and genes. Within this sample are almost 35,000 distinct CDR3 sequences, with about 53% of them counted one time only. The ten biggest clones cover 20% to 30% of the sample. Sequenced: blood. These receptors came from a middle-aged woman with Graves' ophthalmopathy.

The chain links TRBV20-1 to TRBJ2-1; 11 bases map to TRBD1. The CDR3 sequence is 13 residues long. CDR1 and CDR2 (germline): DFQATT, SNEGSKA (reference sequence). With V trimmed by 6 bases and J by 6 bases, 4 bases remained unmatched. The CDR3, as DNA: TGCAGTGCAGATGGGACAGGGGGCAATGAGCAGTTCTTC. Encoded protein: CSADGTGGNEQFF.

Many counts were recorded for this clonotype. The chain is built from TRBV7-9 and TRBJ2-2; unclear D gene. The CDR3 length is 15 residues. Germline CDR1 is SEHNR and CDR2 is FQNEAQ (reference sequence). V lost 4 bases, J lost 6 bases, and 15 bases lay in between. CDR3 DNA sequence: TGTGCCAGCAGCTCCCCATCCCAAGGCGCCGGGGAGCTGTTTTTT. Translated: CASSSPSQGAGELFF. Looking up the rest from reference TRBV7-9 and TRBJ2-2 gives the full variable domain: DTGVSQNPRHKITKRGQNVTFRCDPISEHNRLYWYRQTLGQGPEFLTYFQNEAQLEKSRLLSDRFSAERPKGSFSTLEIQRTEQGDSAMYLCASSSPSQGAGELFFGEGSRLTVL.

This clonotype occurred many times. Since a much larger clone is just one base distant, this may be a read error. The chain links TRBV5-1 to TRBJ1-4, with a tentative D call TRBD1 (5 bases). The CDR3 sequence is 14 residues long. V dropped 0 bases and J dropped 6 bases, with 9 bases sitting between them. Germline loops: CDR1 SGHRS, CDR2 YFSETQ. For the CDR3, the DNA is TGCGCCAGCAGCTTGGCCGTAGGGGATGAAAAACTGTTTTTT. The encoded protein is CASSLAVGDEKLFF.

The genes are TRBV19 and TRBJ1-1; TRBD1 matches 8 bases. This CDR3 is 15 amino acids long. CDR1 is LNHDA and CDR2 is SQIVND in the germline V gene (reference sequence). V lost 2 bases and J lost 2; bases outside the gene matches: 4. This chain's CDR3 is CASSIQGARNTEAFF. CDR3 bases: TGTGCCAGTAGTATACAGGGGGCGCGAAACACTGAAGCTTTCTTT.

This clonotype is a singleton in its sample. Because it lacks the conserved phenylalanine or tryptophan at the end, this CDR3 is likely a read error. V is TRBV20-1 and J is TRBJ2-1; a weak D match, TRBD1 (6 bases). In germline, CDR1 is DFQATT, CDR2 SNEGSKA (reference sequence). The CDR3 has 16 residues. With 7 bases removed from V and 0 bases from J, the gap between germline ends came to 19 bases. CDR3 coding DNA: TGCAGTGAATACGGACAGCACCTTAACTCCTACAATGAGCAGTTCTGC. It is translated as CSEYGQHLNSYNEQFC.

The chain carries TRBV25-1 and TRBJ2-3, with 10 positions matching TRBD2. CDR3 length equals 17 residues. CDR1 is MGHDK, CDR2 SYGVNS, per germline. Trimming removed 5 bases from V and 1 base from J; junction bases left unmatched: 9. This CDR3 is CASSFLAGAGGTDTQYF. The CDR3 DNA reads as TGTGCCAGCAGTTTTCTAGCGGGAGCGGGTGGCACAGATACGCAGTATTTT.

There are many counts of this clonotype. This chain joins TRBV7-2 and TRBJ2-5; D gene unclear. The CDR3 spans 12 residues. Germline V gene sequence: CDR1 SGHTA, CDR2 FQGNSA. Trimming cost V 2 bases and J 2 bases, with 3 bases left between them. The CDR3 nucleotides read TGTGCCAGCAGCTTATTGCAAGAGACCCAGTACTTC. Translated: CASSLLQETQYF.

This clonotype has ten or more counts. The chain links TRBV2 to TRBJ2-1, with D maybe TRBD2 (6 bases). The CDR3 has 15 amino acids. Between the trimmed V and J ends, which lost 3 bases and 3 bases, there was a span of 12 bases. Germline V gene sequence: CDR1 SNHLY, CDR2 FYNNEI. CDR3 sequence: CASSDAGLGYNEQFF. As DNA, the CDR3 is TGTGCCAGCAGTGATGCGGGACTGGGCTACAATGAGCAGTTCTTC.

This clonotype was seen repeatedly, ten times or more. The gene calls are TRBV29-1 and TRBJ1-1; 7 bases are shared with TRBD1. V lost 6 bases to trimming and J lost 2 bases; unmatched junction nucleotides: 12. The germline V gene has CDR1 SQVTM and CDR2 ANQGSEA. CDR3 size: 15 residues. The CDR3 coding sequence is TGCAGCGTCGATAGGTTGGGACAGAGAAACACTGAAGCTTTCTTT. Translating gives CSVDRLGQRNTEAFF.